The T cell receptor beta chain under discussion was sequenced for a study of blood T cell repertoires in COVID-19. In the study overall: The analysed material was cDNA or gDNA that came from T cells, B-cell-depleted T cells, or PBMCs.

Germline V gene lookup returns CDR1 LNHDA and CDR2 SQIVND (reference sequence). The CDR3 is made up of 17 amino acids. Turning to this clone: An end of the junction does not agree with germline; a read error may underlie this.

Measured with immunoSEQ multiplex PCR; TCRdb has only the in-frame clones, and not every one. The data show around 150,000 clones, about 86% seen once. Material for sequencing was peripheral blood. The sequence was obtained from a man between 65 and 79 years old with acute or convalescent COVID-19. V and J are TRBV19 and TRBJ1-6; no definite D call. CDR3 sequence reads: CASRILRGPARNSPLHF. CDR3 bases: TGTGCCAGTCGTATATTAAGAGGGCCAGCTCGCAATTCACCCCTCCACTTT.